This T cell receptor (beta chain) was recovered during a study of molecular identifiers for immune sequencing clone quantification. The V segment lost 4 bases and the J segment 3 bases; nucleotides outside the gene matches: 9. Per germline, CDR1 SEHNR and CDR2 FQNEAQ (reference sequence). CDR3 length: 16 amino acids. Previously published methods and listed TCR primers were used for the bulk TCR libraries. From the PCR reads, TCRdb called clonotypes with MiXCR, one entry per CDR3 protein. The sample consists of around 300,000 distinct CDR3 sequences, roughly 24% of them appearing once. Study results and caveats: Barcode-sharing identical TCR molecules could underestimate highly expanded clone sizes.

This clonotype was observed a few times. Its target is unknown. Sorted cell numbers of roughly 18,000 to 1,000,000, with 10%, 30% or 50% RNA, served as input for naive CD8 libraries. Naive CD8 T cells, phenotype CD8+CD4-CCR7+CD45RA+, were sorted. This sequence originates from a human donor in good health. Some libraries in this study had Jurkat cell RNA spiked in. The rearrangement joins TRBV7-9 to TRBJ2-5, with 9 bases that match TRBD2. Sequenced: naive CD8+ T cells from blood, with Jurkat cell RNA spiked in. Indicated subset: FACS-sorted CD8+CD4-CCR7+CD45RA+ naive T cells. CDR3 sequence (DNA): TGTGCCAGCAGCTCCATCTGGCGGGGGGGTGAAGAGACCCAGTACTTC. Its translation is CASSSIWRGGEETQYF.